This T cell receptor (beta chain) was observed in a study of graft-versus-host responses after intestinal transplantation. About the research overall: Recipients received multivisceral, liver-intestinal, or isolated intestinal transplants.

To release intraepithelial and lamina propria lymphocytes, the graft tissue was processed. A remark on this clone: Its antigen is still unknown.

The CDR3 sequence is 12 residues long. V was shortened by 6 bases and J by 8 bases, with 8 bases between the two germline ends. The germline V gene has CDR1 MNHEY and CDR2 SVGAGI. Measured with immunoSEQ multiplex PCR; TCRdb has only the in-frame clones, and not every one. This sample has around 21,000 clones, with 65% to 85% found just once. Overall study findings and caveats: GvH clones occurred in recipient marrow; some first appeared in ileum or blood.

Material: ileum tissue, obtained less than 21 days after intestinal transplant. The V call is TRBV6-5, the J call TRBJ1-6, with a weak D call TRBD1 (5 bases). This clonotype was sampled from a human patient who received an intestinal transplant, so some T cells may come from the graft donor. CDR3 nucleotides: TGTGCCAGCAGCACAGGATATTCACCCCTCCACTTT. Its protein is CASSTGYSPLHF.